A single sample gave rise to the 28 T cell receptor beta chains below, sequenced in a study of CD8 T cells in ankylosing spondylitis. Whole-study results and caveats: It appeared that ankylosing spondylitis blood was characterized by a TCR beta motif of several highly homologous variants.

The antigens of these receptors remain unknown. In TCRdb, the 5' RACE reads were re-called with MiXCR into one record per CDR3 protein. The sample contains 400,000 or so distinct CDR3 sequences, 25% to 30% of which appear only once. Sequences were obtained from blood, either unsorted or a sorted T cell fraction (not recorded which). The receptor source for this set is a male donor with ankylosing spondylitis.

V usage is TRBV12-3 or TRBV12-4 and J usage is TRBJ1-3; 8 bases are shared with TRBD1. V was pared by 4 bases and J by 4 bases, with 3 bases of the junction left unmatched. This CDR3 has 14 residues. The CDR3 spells CASSSGGSGNTIYF. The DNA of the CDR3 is TGTGCCAGCAGTTCAGGGGGCTCGGGAAACACCATATATTTT.

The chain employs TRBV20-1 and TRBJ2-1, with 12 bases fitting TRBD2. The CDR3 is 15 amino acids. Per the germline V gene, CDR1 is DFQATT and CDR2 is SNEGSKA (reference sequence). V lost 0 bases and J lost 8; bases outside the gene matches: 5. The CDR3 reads CSARDPSGRVDEQFF. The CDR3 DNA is TGCAGTGCTAGAGATCCTAGCGGGAGGGTCGATGAGCAGTTCTTC.

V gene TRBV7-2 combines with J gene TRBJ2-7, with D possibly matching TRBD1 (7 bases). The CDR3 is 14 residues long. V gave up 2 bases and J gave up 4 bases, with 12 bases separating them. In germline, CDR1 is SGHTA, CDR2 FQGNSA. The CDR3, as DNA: TGTGCCAGCAGCTTAATCAGGGGGGTATACGAGCAGTACTTC. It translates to CASSLIRGVYEQYF.

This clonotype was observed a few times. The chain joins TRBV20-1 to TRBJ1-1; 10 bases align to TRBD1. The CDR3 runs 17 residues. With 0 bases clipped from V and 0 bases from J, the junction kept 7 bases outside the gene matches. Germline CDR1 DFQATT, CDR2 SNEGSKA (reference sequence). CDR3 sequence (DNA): TGCAGTGCTAGAGATGGACAGGGGGATCCTATGAACACTGAAGCTTTCTTT. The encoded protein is CSARDGQGDPMNTEAFF.

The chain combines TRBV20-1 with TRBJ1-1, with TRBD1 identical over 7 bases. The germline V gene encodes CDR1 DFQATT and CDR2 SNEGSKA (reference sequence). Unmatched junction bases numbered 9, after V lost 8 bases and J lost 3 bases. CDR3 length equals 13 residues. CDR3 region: CSYDREGDTEAFF. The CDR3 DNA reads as TGCAGTTACGACAGGGAGGGGGACACTGAAGCTTTCTTT.

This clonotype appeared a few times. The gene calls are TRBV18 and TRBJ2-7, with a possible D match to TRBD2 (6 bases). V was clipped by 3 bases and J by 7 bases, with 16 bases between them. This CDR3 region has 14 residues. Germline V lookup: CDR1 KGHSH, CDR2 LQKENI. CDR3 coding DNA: TGTGCCAGCTCACCGGGACGGGAGCAAGGAGAGCAGTACGTC. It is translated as CASSPGREQGEQYV.

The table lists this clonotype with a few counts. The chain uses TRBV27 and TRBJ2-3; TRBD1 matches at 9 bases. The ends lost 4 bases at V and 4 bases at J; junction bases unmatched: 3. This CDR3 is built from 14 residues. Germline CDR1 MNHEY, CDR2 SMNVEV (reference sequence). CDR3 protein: CASSYGTGPDTQYF. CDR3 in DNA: TGTGCCAGCAGTTACGGGACAGGGCCAGATACGCAGTATTTT.

Here the CDR3 DNA reads TGCAGTGCTAGGGTTCGGACTGGGGATAGCAATCAGCCCCAGCATTTT. This gives the protein CSARVRTGDSNQPQHF. The chain links TRBV20-1 to TRBJ1-5; D is uncertain. The CDR3 consists of 16 residues. Trimming stripped 3 bases from V and 0 bases from J, with 15 bases between. Germline V gives CDR1 DFQATT, CDR2 SNEGSKA (reference sequence).

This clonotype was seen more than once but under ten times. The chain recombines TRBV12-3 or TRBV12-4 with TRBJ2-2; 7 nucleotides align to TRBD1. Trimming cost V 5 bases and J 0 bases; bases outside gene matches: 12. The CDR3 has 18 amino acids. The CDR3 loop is CASSPRTGHLANTGELFF. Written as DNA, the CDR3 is TGTGCCAGCAGTCCGCGGACAGGACATCTCGCGAACACCGGGGAGCTGTTTTTT.

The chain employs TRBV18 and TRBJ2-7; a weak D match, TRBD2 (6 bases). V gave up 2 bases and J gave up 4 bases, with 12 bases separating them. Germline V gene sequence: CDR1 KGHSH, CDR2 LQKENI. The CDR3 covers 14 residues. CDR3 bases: TGTGCCAGCTCACCAAACGGGGGATTGTACGAGCAGTACTTC. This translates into CASSPNGGLYEQYF.

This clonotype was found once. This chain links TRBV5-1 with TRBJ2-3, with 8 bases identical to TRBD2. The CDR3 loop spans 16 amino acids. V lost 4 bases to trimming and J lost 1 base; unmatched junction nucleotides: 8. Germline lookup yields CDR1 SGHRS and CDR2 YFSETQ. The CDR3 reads CASSLVRGGGTDTQYF. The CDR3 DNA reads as TGCGCCAGCAGCCTAGTACGGGGGGGCGGCACAGATACGCAGTATTTT.

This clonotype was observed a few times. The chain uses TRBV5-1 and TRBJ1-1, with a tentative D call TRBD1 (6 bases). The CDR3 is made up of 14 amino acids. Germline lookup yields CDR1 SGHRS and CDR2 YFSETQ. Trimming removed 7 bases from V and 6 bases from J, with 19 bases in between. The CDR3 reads CASGRDTRGAEAFF. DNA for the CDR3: TGCGCCAGCGGAAGGGACACCCGGGGCGCTGAAGCTTTCTTT. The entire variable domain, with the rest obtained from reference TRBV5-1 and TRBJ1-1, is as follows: KAGVTQTPRYLIKTRGQQVTLSCSPISGHRSVSWYQQTPGQGLQFLFEYFSETQRNKGNFPGRFSGRQFSNSRSEMNVSTLELGDSALYLCASGRDTRGAEAFFGQGTRLTVV.

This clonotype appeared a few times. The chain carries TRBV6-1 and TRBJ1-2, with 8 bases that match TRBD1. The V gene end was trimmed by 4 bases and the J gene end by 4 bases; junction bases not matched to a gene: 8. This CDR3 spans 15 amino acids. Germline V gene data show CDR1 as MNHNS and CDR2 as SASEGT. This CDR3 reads CASSAFQGAGYGYTF. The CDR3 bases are TGTGCCAGCAGTGCGTTTCAGGGGGCTGGCTATGGCTACACCTTC.

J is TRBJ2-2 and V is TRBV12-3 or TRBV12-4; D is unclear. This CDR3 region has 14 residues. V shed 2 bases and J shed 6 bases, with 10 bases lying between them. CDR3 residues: CASSLIPPAGELFF. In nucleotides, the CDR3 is TGTGCCAGCAGTTTAATCCCGCCCGCCGGGGAGCTGTTTTTT.

The CDR3 bases are TGTGCCAGCAGCTTAGAAACAGGGGTCTATGGCTACACCTTC. It is translated as CASSLETGVYGYTF. J is TRBJ1-2 and V is TRBV11-2; 7 bases agree with TRBD1. V trimming: 0 bases; J trimming: 4 bases; junction bases outside the gene matches: 2. The CDR3 sequence is 14 residues long. CDR1 and CDR2 from the germline V gene are SGHAT and FQNNGV.

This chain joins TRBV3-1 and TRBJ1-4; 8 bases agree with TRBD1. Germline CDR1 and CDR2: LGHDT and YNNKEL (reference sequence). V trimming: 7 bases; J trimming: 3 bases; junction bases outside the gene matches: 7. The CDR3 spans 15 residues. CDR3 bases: TGTGCCAGCACCCTAGGGGGACAGGCTAATGAAAAACTGTTTTTT. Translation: CASTLGGQANEKLFF.

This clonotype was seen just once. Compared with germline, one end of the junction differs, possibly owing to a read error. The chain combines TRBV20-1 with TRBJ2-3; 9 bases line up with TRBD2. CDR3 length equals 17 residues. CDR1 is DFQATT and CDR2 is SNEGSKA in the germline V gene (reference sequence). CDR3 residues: CCARDRGGLARADTQYF. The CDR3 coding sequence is TGCTGTGCTAGAGATCGTGGGGGACTAGCCCGAGCGGATACGCAGTATTTT.

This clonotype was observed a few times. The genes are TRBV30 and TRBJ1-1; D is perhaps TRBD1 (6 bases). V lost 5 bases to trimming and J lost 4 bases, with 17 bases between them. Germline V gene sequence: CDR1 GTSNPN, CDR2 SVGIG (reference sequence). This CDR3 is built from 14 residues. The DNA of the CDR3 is TGTGCCTGGGGGTTAGCCGGAGGGGGCACTGAAGCTTTCTTT. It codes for CAWGLAGGGTEAFF.

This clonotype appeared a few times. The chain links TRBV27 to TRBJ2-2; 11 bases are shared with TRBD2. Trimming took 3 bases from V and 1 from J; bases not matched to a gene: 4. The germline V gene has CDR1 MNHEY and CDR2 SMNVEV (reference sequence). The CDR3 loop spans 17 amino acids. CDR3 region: CASSFSGRVKNTGELFF. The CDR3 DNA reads TGTGCCAGCAGTTTTAGCGGGAGGGTGAAGAACACCGGGGAGCTGTTTTTT.

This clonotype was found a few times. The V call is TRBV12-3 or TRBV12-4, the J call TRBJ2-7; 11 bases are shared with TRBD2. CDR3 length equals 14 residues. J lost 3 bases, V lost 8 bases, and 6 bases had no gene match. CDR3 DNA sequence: TGTGCCAGCGGCCGACTAGCGGGGAACTACGAGCAGTACTTC. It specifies CASGRLAGNYEQYF.

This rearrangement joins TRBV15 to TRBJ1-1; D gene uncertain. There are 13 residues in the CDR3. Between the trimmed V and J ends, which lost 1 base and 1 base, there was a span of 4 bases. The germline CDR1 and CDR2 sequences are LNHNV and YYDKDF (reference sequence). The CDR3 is CATSRVTNTEAFF. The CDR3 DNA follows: TGTGCCACCAGCAGAGTAACGAACACTGAAGCTTTCTTT.

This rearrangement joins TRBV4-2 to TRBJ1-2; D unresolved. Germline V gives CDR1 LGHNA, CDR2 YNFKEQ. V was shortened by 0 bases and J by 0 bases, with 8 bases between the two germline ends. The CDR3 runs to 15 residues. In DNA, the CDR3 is TGTGCCAGCAGCCAAGATTACCCAGCTAACTATGGCTACACCTTC. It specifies CASSQDYPANYGYTF.

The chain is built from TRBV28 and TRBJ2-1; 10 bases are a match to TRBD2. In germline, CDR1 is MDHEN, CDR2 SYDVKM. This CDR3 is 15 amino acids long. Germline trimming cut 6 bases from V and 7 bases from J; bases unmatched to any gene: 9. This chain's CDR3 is CASSSPASGSNEQFF. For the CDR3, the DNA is TGTGCCAGCAGCTCGCCGGCTAGCGGGAGTAATGAGCAGTTCTTC.

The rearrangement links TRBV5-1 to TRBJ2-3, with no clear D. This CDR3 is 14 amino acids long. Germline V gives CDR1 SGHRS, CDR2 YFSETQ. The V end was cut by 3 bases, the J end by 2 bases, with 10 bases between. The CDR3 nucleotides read TGCGCCAGCAGCTGGGCTGACTTCACAGATACGCAGTATTTT. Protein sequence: CASSWADFTDTQYF.

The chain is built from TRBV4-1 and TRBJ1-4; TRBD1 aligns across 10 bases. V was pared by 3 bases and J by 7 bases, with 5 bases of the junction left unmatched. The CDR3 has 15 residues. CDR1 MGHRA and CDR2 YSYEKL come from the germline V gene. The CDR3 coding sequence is TGCGCCAGCAGCCAGCCGGGACAGGGGACTGAAAAACTGTTTTTT. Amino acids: CASSQPGQGTEKLFF.

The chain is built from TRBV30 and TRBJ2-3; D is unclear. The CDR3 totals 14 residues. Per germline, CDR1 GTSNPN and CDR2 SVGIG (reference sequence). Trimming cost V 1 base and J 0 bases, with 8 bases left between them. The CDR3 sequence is CAWSGKGSTDTQYF. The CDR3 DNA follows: TGTGCCTGGAGTGGTAAGGGAAGCACAGATACGCAGTATTTT.

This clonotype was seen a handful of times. The CDR3 sequence is CASSFSLGLAGGDTQYF. In DNA form, the CDR3 reads TGTGCCAGCAGCTTCTCCCTGGGACTAGCGGGAGGGGATACGCAGTATTTT. V is TRBV11-2 and J is TRBJ2-3, with 16 bases that match TRBD2. This CDR3 is 17 amino acids long. The germline V gene encodes CDR1 SGHAT and CDR2 FQNNGV. J lost 6 bases, V lost 3 bases, and 6 bases had no gene match.

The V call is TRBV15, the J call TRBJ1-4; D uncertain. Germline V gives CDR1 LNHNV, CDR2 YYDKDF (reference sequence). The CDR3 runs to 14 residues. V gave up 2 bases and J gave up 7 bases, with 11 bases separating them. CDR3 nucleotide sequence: TGTGCCACCAGCAGAAAGTCCAGTCGTGAAAAACTGTTTTTT. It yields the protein CATSRKSSREKLFF. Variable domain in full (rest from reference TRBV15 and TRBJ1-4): DAMVIQNPRYQVTQFGKPVTLSCSQTLNHNVMYWYQQKSSQAPKLLFHYYDKDFNNEADTPDNFQSRRPNTSFCFLDIRSPGLGDTAMYLCATSRKSSREKLFFGSGTQLSVL.